This TCR beta chain was identified during a study of T-cell reconstitution after alpha-beta-depleted transplantation in children. Preparation of the TCRbeta library was carried out with unique molecular identifiers. TCRdb reprocessed the PCR reads with MiXCR, giving one entry per CDR3 protein. The profile covers 600,000 to 700,000 distinct CDR3 sequences, with roughly 14% appearing a single time and 0.79% taken by the ten largest. Remarks on this clonotype: Its antigen is not known. Its ends do not fully match the called genes, so a read error is possible.

Overall study results and limits: There were reportedly several hundred expanded graft clones from which alpha-beta T cells came about two months after transplant. There were some patients whose high TCRbeta diversity at day 60 came from surviving recipient T cells and thymic progenitors.

The CDR3 has 14 amino acids. The chain carries TRBV12-3 or TRBV12-4 and TRBJ2-5; 10 bases align to TRBD2. Sequenced here: PBMCs, sampled before TCRalphabeta/CD19-depleted stem cell transplant. The TCR sequence derives from a girl aged 2-15 years with congenital amegakaryocytic thrombocytopenia, due to receive a stem cell transplant. CDR3 amino acids: CASSTSGDQKTQYF. The CDR3 bases are TGTGCCAGCAGTACTAGCGGGGACCAAAAGACCCAGTACTTC.